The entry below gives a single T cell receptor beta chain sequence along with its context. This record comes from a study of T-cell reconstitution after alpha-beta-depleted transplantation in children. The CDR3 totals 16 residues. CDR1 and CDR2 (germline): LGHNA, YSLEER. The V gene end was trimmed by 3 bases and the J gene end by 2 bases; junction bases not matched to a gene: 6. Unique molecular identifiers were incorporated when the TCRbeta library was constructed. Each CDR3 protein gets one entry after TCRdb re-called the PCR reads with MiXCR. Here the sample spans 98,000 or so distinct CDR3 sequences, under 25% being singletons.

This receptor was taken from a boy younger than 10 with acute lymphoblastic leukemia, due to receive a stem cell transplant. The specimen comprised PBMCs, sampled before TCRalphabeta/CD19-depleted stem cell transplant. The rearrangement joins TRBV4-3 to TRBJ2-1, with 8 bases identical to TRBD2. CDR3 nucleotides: TGCGCCAGCAGCCAGGCGGCGGGAGGCACCTACAATGAGCAGTTCTTC. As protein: CASSQAAGGTYNEQFF.